This entry lists 7 T cell receptor beta chains sequenced from one sample in a study of cytomegalovirus exposure and HLA in healthy donors. The PCR made use of 60 Vbeta and 13 Jbeta primers. Method: immunoSEQ multiplex PCR; TCRdb's copy keeps in-frame clones and lacks some. The sample lists under 130,000 clones; almost 80% were seen once. Specimen: PBMCs. Source of these receptors: a man aged 50 to 59 in good health and CMV-seropositive.

The V and J genes are TRBV21-1 and TRBJ1-2. TRBV21-1 corresponds to a pseudogene. The CDR3 loop spans 12 amino acids. Here the CDR3 DNA reads TGTGCCAGCAGCAAAGAGAACTATGGCTATACCTTC. Translated: CASSKENYGYTF.

On this clone: The junction does not match germline at one end; this may be a read error. The chain employs TRBV7-9 and TRBJ2-5, with no clear D. The CDR3 extends over 11 amino acids. Germline assignment: CDR1 SEHNR and CDR2 FQNEAQ (reference sequence). The CDR3 DNA reads TGTTCCAGCGTAGAAATGGAGACCCAGTACTTC. Its protein is CSSVEMETQYF.

The V and J genes are TRBV5-5 and TRBJ2-3; 9 bases line up with TRBD2. Looked up from germline, CDR1 is SGHKS and CDR2 is YYEKEE (reference sequence). The trim removed 3 bases at V and 3 bases at J, leaving 8 bases unmatched. This CDR3 has 16 amino acids. The CDR3 reads CASSSRPSGTTDTQYF. The CDR3 DNA reads as TGTGCCAGCAGCTCGAGGCCTAGCGGGACGACAGATACGCAGTATTTT.

The CDR3 protein is CSVDNYNEQFF. DNA of the CDR3: TGCAGCGTTGATAACTACAATGAGCAGTTCTTC. V usage is TRBV29-1 and J usage is TRBJ2-1; D gene ambiguous. The CDR3 is made up of 11 amino acids. CDR1 SQVTM and CDR2 ANQGSEA come from the germline V gene. The V gene lost 3 bases and the J gene lost 3 bases, with 3 bases spanning the gap.

The chain combines TRBV18 with TRBJ2-1; TRBD1 agrees at 11 bases. This CDR3 has 17 amino acids. Per the germline V gene, CDR1 is KGHSH and CDR2 is LQKENI. After removal of 3 bases from V and 0 bases from J, the junction contained 4 bases not matched to a gene. The CDR3 nucleotides are TGTGCCAGCTCACCGCCCGGGACAGGGGGCTCCTACAATGAGCAGTTCTTC. It codes for CASSPPGTGGSYNEQFF.

The chain employs TRBV4-3 and TRBJ2-1; D uncertain. The CDR3 is made up of 14 amino acids. Per germline, CDR1 LGHNA and CDR2 YSLEER. V shed 0 bases and J shed 4 bases, with 7 bases lying between them. The CDR3: CASSQDRFYNEQFF. DNA of the CDR3: TGCGCCAGCAGCCAAGACAGATTTTACAATGAGCAGTTCTTC.

The chain carries TRBV7-3 and TRBJ2-1, with TRBD2 matching over 11 bases. The CDR3 consists of 16 residues. Losses at the gene ends were 5 bases for V and 1 base for J; bases not matched to a gene: 4. Germline CDR1 and CDR2: SGHTA and FQGTGA. In nucleotides, the CDR3 is TGTGCCAGCAGCATACTAGCGGGAGTTTCCTACAATGAGCAGTTCTTC. Translated, it gives CASSILAGVSYNEQFF.